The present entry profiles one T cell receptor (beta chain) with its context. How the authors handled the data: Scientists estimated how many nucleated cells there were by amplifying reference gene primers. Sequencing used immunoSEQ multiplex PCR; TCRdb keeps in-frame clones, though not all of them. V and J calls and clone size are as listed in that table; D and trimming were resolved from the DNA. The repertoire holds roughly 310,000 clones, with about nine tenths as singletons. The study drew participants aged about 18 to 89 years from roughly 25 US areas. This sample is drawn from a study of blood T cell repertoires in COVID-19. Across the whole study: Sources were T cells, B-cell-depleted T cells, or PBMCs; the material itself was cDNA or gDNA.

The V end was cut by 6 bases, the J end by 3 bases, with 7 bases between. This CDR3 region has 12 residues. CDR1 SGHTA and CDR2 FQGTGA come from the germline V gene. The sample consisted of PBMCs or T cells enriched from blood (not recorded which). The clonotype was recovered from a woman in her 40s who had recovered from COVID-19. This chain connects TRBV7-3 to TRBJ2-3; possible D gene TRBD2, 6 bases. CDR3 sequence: CASSRGTDTQYF. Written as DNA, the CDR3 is TGTGCCAGCAGTCGGGGGACAGATACGCAGTATTTT.